The sequence of this T cell receptor (beta chain) was determined in a study of blood T cell repertoires in COVID-19. Data came from immunoSEQ multiplex PCR; TCRdb stores just in-frame clones and leaves some out. The data contain around 210,000 clones, about 88% of them singletons. Unmatched junction bases numbered 1, after V lost 3 bases and J lost 0 bases. Germline CDR1 and CDR2: SGHDN and FVKESK. The CDR3 totals 15 residues. Sample: peripheral blood. This TCR came from a man aged 50 to 59 with COVID-19, enrolled during active disease. This chain links TRBV14 with TRBJ2-1; 8 bases are shared with TRBD1. This chain's CDR3 is CASSQTGVSYNEQFF. As DNA, the CDR3 is TGTGCCAGCAGCCAGACAGGGGTCTCCTACAATGAGCAGTTCTTC.